The next 9 T cell receptor beta chains were all read from a single sample in a study of OX40 agonist ivuxolimab in advanced cancers. Repertoires were generated with immunoSEQ multiplex PCR, while TCRdb's copy carries only in-frame clones and drops some. This table holds 65,000 to 95,000 clones, around 80% found once. Sequenced here: CD4+ or CD8+ T cells sorted from blood, sampled in a trial of the OX40 agonist ivuxolimab. The receptors originated from an adult with an advanced solid tumor such as melanoma, head and neck, liver or kidney cancer.

J is TRBJ2-1 and V is TRBV29-1, with 9 bases that match TRBD2. The CDR3 totals 16 residues. J was trimmed by 1 base and V by 7 bases; bases with no gene match: 11. Germline V gene data show CDR1 as SQVTM and CDR2 as ANQGSEA. The CDR3 DNA follows: TGCAGCGGGGTGACTAGCGGACAGCGGTCCTACAATGAGCAGTTCTTC. It specifies CSGVTSGQRSYNEQFF.

The rearrangement joins TRBV2 to TRBJ2-7; 15 bases are a match to TRBD2. This CDR3 contains 17 residues. Germline CDR1 SNHLY, CDR2 FYNNEI. The V and J ends lost 8 bases and 3 bases, in that order; junction bases with no gene match: 11. Written as DNA, the CDR3 is TGTGCCAGCTTTGGAGGCGGACTAGCGGGAGGGGGCTACGAGCAGTACTTC. This gives the protein CASFGGGLAGGGYEQYF.

CDR3 residues: CASSPIRGGEQYF. CDR3 nucleotide sequence: TGTGCCAGTAGCCCAATCAGGGGAGGCGAGCAGTACTTC. The chain recombines TRBV19 with TRBJ2-7, with D possibly called TRBD1 or TRBD2 (6 bases each). The length of the CDR3 is 13 residues. V was shortened by 6 bases and J by 6 bases, with 15 bases between the two germline ends. In germline, CDR1 is LNHDA, CDR2 SQIVND (reference sequence).

The rearrangement joins TRBV29-1 to TRBJ2-1; D might be TRBD2 (7 bases). Between the trimmed V and J ends, which lost 0 bases and 13 bases, there was a span of 16 bases. This CDR3 contains 13 residues. CDR1 is SQVTM, CDR2 ANQGSEA, per germline. The CDR3 protein is CSVEDPAGAKQFF. The CDR3 nucleotides are TGCAGCGTTGAAGATCCGGCGGGGGCCAAACAGTTCTTC.

The chain joins TRBV29-1 to TRBJ2-7, with D uncertain. The germline V and J ends were trimmed by 1 base and 2 bases, with 9 bases remaining between them. This CDR3 spans 13 amino acids. The germline V gene has CDR1 SQVTM and CDR2 ANQGSEA. CDR3 region: CSVEVQATYEQYF. In DNA form, the CDR3 reads TGCAGCGTTGAAGTTCAGGCTACCTACGAGCAGTACTTC.

The CDR3 nucleotides read TGTGCCAGCAGTAGGGGCAGCACAGATACGCAGTATTTT. This gives the protein CASSRGSTDTQYF. V gene TRBV28 combines with J gene TRBJ2-3; maybe TRBD1 (5 bases). Germline V CDR1 and CDR2: MDHEN, SYDVKM. The CDR3 totals 13 residues. The V end lost 5 bases, the J end lost 0 bases, and 6 bases lay between the germline ends.

This clone was counted a single time. The chain links TRBV30 to TRBJ2-5, with a possible D match to TRBD2 (6 bases). Germline V gene lookup returns CDR1 GTSNPN and CDR2 SVGIG (reference sequence). The V end was cut by 5 bases, the J end by 5 bases, with 12 bases between. The CDR3 has 12 amino acids. The CDR3 loop is CAWRESGETQYF. CDR3 sequence (DNA): TGTGCCTGGCGGGAGTCTGGGGAGACCCAGTACTTC.

V is TRBV5-1 and J is TRBJ2-7; D might be TRBD2 (6 bases). This CDR3 has 15 amino acids. The V end lost 4 bases, the J end lost 6 bases, and 20 bases lay between the germline ends. CDR1 is SGHRS, CDR2 YFSETQ, per germline. CDR3 bases: TGCGCCAGCAGCCCCGCGGGGTCTCGCTTAAGCGAGCAGTACTTC. Translated, it gives CASSPAGSRLSEQYF.

V gene TRBV5-4 combines with J gene TRBJ2-3; possibly TRBD2 for D (7 bases). The V gene's germline CDR1 is SGHNT and CDR2 YYREEE (reference sequence). The CDR3 consists of 14 residues. Trimming pared 7 bases from V and 2 bases from J, leaving 14 bases between. The CDR3 protein is CASFPGGLTDTQYF. The CDR3 nucleotides read TGTGCCAGCTTCCCGGGGGGCCTCACAGATACGCAGTATTTT.